The 2 T cell receptor beta chains listed next were all sequenced from one sample in a study of T-cell memory formation after mild COVID-19. TCRdb re-called the 5' RACE reads through MiXCR, storing one row per CDR3 protein. Of 300,000 to 350,000 distinct CDR3 sequences in the sample, about 13% are singletons; the top ten hold roughly 20%. Source material: PBMCs or a T cell subset sorted from them (not recorded which). The receptors were gathered from a man between 18 and 35 years old who had mild COVID-19 (a few samples of this study predate the infection). Cell type and time point are not known.

This clonotype was detected only a few times. The chain is built from TRBV4-1 and TRBJ1-4, with TRBD1 identical over 8 bases. V shed 0 bases, J shed 8 bases, and the junction held 8 bases outside the gene matches. The germline V gene has CDR1 MGHRA and CDR2 YSYEKL. The CDR3 sequence is 16 residues long. The CDR3 is CASSQDPPGGREKLFF. The CDR3 nucleotides read TGCGCCAGCAGCCAAGATCCTCCAGGGGGCCGGGAAAAACTGTTTTTT.

V and J are TRBV27 and TRBJ1-5; TRBD1 agrees at 7 bases. V gave up 4 bases and J gave up 6 bases; unmatched junction bases: 6. The germline V gene has CDR1 MNHEY and CDR2 SMNVEV (reference sequence). The CDR3 spans 14 residues. DNA of the CDR3: TGTGCCAGCAGTTGGAAACAGGGGAGTCAGCCCCAGCATTTT. Its translation is CASSWKQGSQPQHF.